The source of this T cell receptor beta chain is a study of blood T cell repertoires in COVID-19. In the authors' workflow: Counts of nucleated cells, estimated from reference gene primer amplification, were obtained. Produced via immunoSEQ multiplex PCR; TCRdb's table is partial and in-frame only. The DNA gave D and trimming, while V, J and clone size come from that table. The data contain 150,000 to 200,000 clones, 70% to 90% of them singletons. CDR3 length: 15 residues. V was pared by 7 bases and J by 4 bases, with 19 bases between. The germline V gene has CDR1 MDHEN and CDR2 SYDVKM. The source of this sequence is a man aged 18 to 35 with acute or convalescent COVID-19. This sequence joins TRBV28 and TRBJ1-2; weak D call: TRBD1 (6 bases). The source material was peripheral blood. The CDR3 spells CASTLEGGVGYGYTF. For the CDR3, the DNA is TGTGCCAGCACCTTAGAGGGGGGGGTCGGCTATGGCTACACCTTC.